The 27 T cell receptor beta chains given below trace back to one sample, sequenced in a study of monozygotic twins with inflammatory bowel disease. Following a re-call of the 5' RACE reads, TCRdb has one entry per CDR3 protein and lacks DNA. This sample's table has approximately 330,000 distinct CDR3 sequences. Sequencing input: blood. The receptors were gathered from a human donor with ulcerative colitis or Crohn's disease, or a healthy co-twin of an affected twin (not recorded which).

This sequence joins TRBV5-5 and TRBJ1-1. Germline V lookup: CDR1 SGHKS, CDR2 YYEKEE (reference sequence). CDR3 length: 11 amino acids. This CDR3 reads CASSLYPEAFF.

CDR3 loop: CASRRTETGVFGYTF. The chain has TRBV27 and TRBJ1-2; TCRdb returns TRBD1, unconfirmable since there is no DNA. Looked up from germline, CDR1 is MNHEY and CDR2 is SMNVEV (reference sequence). The CDR3 sequence is 15 residues long.

The V and J genes are TRBV5-1 and TRBJ1-2; TCRdb indicates TRBD1, and absent DNA this call remains unverified. The CDR3 length is 17 residues. CDR1 is SGHRS, CDR2 YFSETQ, per germline. CDR3 loop: CASRPTSRGGADYGYTF.

The genes are TRBV4-3 and TRBJ2-7; there is no DNA to check the TCRdb D call of TRBD1. Germline V gene sequence: CDR1 LGHNA, CDR2 YSLEER. This CDR3 is built from 13 residues. Here the CDR3 reads CASSQSGAGEQYF.

This chain joins TRBV5-1 and TRBJ2-5; TCRdb indicates TRBD2, and absent DNA this call remains unverified. The germline V gene encodes CDR1 SGHRS and CDR2 YFSETQ. This CDR3 spans 14 amino acids. The CDR3 reads CASSLSPRQETQYF.

The chain carries TRBV6-2 or TRBV6-3 and TRBJ1-5. Per germline, CDR1 MNHEY and CDR2 SVGEGT. This CDR3 has 15 amino acids. The CDR3 loop is CASSYSSIGSQPQHF.

The genes are TRBV20-1 and TRBJ1-1. This CDR3 has 14 amino acids. CDR1 DFQATT and CDR2 SNEGSKA come from the germline V gene (reference sequence). This CDR3 is CSASMAGRNTEAFF.

V gene TRBV27 combines with J gene TRBJ1-4; with no DNA, the TCRdb D assignment of TRBD1 cannot be verified. Germline values: CDR1 MNHEY, CDR2 SMNVEV (reference sequence). The CDR3 sequence is 15 residues long. The chain's CDR3 is CASSRRDRGGEKLFF.

This chain connects TRBV5-1 to TRBJ1-2. This CDR3 has 14 amino acids. Germline V lookup: CDR1 SGHRS, CDR2 YFSETQ. This chain's CDR3 is CASSMDGPDYGYTF. The whole variable domain, filled in from reference TRBV5-1 and TRBJ1-2, reads KAGVTQTPRYLIKTRGQQVTLSCSPISGHRSVSWYQQTPGQGLQFLFEYFSETQRNKGNFPGRFSGRQFSNSRSEMNVSTLELGDSALYLCASSMDGPDYGYTFGSGTRLTVV.

The V and J genes are TRBV29-1 and TRBJ2-1. CDR3 size: 14 residues. Germline V lookup: CDR1 SQVTM, CDR2 ANQGSEA. The CDR3 sequence is CSVEKILGYNEQFF.

This sequence joins TRBV28 and TRBJ2-7; lacking DNA, the TRBD2 call made by TCRdb goes unchecked. CDR1 and CDR2 from the germline V gene are MDHEN and SYDVKM. The CDR3 has 16 amino acids. CDR3: CASSLSGSRGAYEQYF. Together with reference TRBV28 and TRBJ2-7, the CDR3 gives the full variable domain: DVKVTQSSRYLVKRTGEKVFLECVQDMDHENMFWYRQDPGLGLRLIYFSYDVKMKEKGDIPEGYSVSREKKERFSLILESASTNQTSMYLCASSLSGSRGAYEQYFGPGTRLTVT.

The chain carries TRBV4-1 and TRBJ1-4; TCRdb selects TRBD1, and the lack of DNA leaves this call unchecked. The CDR3 sequence is 14 residues long. CDR1 MGHRA and CDR2 YSYEKL come from the germline V gene. CDR3 protein: CASSKDQGGEKLFF.

The J gene is TRBJ2-7, the V gene TRBV7-2. Germline V gene data show CDR1 as SGHTA and CDR2 as FQGNSA. There are 13 residues in the CDR3. The CDR3 sequence: CASSSYTVGEQYF.

The chain combines TRBV30 with TRBJ1-1; TCRdb proposes TRBD1, but this gene call is untestable without DNA. The CDR3 loop spans 14 amino acids. CDR1 GTSNPN and CDR2 SVGIG come from the germline V gene (reference sequence). This CDR3 reads CAWSKNPQGRFAFF.

This CDR3 reads CASSYLTGTGIDGYTF. The rearrangement joins TRBV6-5 to TRBJ1-2; TCRdb lists TRBD1, though no DNA is available to test this call. This CDR3 is built from 16 residues. Germline CDR1 is MNHEY and CDR2 is SVGAGI.

J is TRBJ2-7 and V is TRBV4-1; the D gene TCRdb calls, TRBD2, cannot be checked with no DNA. CDR3 size: 14 residues. Germline V gene lookup returns CDR1 MGHRA and CDR2 YSYEKL. This CDR3 reads CASSLLPGSYEQYF.

J is TRBJ2-1 and V is TRBV27; the D call of TRBD1 rests on TCRdb alone, since no DNA is present to check it. In germline, CDR1 is MNHEY, CDR2 SMNVEV (reference sequence). The CDR3 consists of 16 residues. CDR3 amino acids: CASRLRETVLYNEQFF.

This chain uses TRBV2 with TRBJ1-5. Germline loops: CDR1 SNHLY, CDR2 FYNNEI. CDR3 length: 16 residues. CDR3: CASSASGIHSNQPQHF.

The gene calls are TRBV29-1 and TRBJ2-3; TCRdb gives TRBD1 as the D gene, but with no DNA this cannot be confirmed. The CDR3 has 13 residues. Per the germline V gene, CDR1 is SQVTM and CDR2 is ANQGSEA. This CDR3 reads CSVAGAGTDTQYF.

This sequence joins TRBV5-6 and TRBJ1-2. Germline CDR1 SGHDT, CDR2 YYEEEE. This CDR3 is 14 amino acids long. CDR3 protein: CASSLGGVNYGYTF.

The CDR3 loop is CASSLTAGDPETQYF. The rearrangement links TRBV11-2 to TRBJ2-5; TCRdb returns TRBD2, unconfirmable since there is no DNA. Germline assignment: CDR1 SGHAT and CDR2 FQNNGV. This CDR3 is built from 15 residues.

This chain links TRBV7-9 with TRBJ1-2. Germline lookup yields CDR1 SEHNR and CDR2 FQNEAQ (reference sequence). The CDR3 is made up of 14 amino acids. CDR3 loop: CASSFETGIYGYTF.

The chain links TRBV5-1 to TRBJ2-3; TCRdb's assignment of TRBD2 cannot be checked, as there is no DNA. This CDR3 region has 16 residues. Germline V gene sequence: CDR1 SGHRS, CDR2 YFSETQ. The CDR3 reads CASSPVLAGGSDTQYF.

This sequence joins TRBV18 and TRBJ1-5; without DNA, the TCRdb call of TRBD1 cannot be checked. The CDR3 sequence is 14 residues long. The germline V gene has CDR1 KGHSH and CDR2 LQKENI. CDR3 in amino acids: CASSPTRVGQPQHF.

CDR3 sequence: CASSWGPDRDRATGELFF. V gene TRBV5-1 combines with J gene TRBJ2-2; checking the TCRdb D call of TRBD1 is not possible without DNA. This CDR3 region has 18 residues. Germline V gene data show CDR1 as SGHRS and CDR2 as YFSETQ.

The J gene is TRBJ1-5, the V gene TRBV20-1. This CDR3 spans 15 amino acids. Germline V gene lookup returns CDR1 DFQATT and CDR2 SNEGSKA (reference sequence). This CDR3 is CSAYDTQALNQPQHF.

CDR3 amino acids: CASSAYRGTEAFF. The chain has TRBV9 and TRBJ1-1; TCRdb calls TRBD1, which cannot be checked without DNA. Per the germline V gene, CDR1 is SGDLS and CDR2 is YYNGEE. This CDR3 region has 13 residues.